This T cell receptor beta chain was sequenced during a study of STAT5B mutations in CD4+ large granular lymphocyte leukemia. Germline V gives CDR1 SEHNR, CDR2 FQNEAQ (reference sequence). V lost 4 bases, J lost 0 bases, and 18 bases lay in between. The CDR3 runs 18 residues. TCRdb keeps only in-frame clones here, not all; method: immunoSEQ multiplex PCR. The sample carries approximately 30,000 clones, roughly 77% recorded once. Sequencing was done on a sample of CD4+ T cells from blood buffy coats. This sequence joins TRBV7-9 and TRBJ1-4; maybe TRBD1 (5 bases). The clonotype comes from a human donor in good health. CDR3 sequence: CASSSRRDHFATNEKLFF. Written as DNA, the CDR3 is TGTGCCAGCAGCTCTAGGCGGGACCACTTTGCAACTAATGAAAAACTGTTTTTT.